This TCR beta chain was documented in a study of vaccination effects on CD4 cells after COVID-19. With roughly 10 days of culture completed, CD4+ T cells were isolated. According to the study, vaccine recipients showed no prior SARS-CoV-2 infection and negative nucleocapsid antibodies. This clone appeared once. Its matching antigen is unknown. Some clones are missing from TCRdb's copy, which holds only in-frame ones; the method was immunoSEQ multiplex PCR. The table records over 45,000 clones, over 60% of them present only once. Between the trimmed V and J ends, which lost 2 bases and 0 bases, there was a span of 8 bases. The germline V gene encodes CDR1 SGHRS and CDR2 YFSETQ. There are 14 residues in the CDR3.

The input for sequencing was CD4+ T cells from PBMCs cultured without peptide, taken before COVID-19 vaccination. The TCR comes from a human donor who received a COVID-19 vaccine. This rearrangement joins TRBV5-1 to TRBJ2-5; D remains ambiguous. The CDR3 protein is CASSFLADQETQYF. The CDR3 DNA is TGCGCCAGCAGCTTTCTGGCAGACCAAGAGACCCAGTACTTC.